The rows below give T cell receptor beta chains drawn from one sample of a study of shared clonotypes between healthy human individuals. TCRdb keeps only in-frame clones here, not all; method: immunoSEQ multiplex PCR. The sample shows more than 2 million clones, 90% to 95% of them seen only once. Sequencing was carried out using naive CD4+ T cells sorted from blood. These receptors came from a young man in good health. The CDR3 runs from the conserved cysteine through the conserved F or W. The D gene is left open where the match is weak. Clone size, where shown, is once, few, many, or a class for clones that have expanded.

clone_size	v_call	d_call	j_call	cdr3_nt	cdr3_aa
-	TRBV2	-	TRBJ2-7	TGTGCCAGCAGTGAAGCGCCAAGGGGCGAGCAGTACTTC	CASSEAPRGEQYF
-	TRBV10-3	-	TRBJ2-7	TGTGCCATCAGTGGGACGGCTACCTACGAGCAGTACTTC	CAISGTATYEQYF
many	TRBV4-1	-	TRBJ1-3	TGCGCCAGCAGCCAACCTGGGAGGGTGGCTGGAAACACCATATATTTT	CASSQPGRVAGNTIYF
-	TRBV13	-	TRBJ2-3	TGTGCCAGCAGCTTCGGGGATACGCAGTATTTT	CASSFGDTQYF
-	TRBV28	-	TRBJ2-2	TGTGCCAGCAGGGACCTAATCACCGGGGAGCTGTTTTTT	CASRDLITGELFF
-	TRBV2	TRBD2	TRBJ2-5	TGTGCCAGCAGTGAAGCGCGGGCTAGCGGTCCTAAGTCCCAGTACTTC	CASSEARASGPKSQYF
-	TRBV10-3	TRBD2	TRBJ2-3	TGTGCCATCAGTGACTCGGGACTAGCGGGAGTGTGGGATACGCAGTATTTT	CAISDSGLAGVWDTQYF
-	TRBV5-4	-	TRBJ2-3	TGTGCCAGCAGCCTCCGGGACTCCTTCACAGATACGCAGTATTTT	CASSLRDSFTDTQYF
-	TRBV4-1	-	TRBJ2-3	TGCGCCAGCAGCCAAGGGGCCCAATGGCCAGATACGCAGTATTTT	CASSQGAQWPDTQYF
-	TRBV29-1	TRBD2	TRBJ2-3	TGCAGCGTTTTCGGACTAGCGGGACGCACAGATACGCAGTATTTT	CSVFGLAGRTDTQYF
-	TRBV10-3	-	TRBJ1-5	TGTGCCATCTCCTTCGATAGCAATCAGCCCCAGCATTTT	CAISFDSNQPQHF
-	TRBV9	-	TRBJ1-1	TGTGCCAGCAGCGTAGGGACAGCGAACACTGAAGCTTTCTTT	CASSVGTANTEAFF
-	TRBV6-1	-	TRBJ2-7	TGTGCCAGCAGTGAAGCTCGGGGAGTCGAGCAGTACTTC	CASSEARGVEQYF
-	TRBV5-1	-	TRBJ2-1	TGCGCCAGCAGCTTGGTGACTAGTCCCTGGCATGAGCAGTTCTTC	CASSLVTSPWHEQFF
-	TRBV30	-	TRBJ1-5	TGTGCCTGGAGCCGGGGGACGGATAGCAATCAGCCCCAGCATTTT	CAWSRGTDSNQPQHF
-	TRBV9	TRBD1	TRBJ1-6	TGTGCCAGCAGCTTTGGACAGGGAAGTTCACCCCTCCACTTT	CASSFGQGSSPLHF
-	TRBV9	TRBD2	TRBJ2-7	TGTGCCAGCAGCGTGGGACTAGCGGGTCCGTCCTACGAGCAGTACTTC	CASSVGLAGPSYEQYF
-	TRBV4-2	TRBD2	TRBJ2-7	TGTGCCAGCAGCCAAGCGGGTAGCGGGGGCTACGAGCAGTACTTC	CASSQAGSGGYEQYF
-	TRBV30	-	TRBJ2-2	TGTGCCTGGAGTCCCAAAACAGGACGGTTCGCGAACACCGGGGAGCTGTTTTTT	CAWSPKTGRFANTGELFF
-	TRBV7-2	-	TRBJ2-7	TGTGCCAGCAGCTTCGTTCGACCGACTTACGAGCAGTACTTC	CASSFVRPTYEQYF
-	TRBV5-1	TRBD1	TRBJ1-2	TGCGCCAGCAGCTTACAGGGGGCTTATGGCTACACCTTC	CASSLQGAYGYTF
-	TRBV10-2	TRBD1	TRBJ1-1	TGCGCCAGCGCGGGACAGGGCAAGGGTGAAGCTTTCTTT	CASAGQGKGEAFF
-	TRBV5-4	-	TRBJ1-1	TGTGCCAGCAGCTTGAGAGGGAACACTGAAGCTTTCTTT	CASSLRGNTEAFF
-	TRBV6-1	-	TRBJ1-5	TGTGCCAGCAGTGAATGGCAACTTGGGAATCAGCCCCAGCATTTT	CASSEWQLGNQPQHF
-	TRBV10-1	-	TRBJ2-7	TGCGCCAGCAGTGATTCGGAAGGCCGGTACGAGCAGTACTTC	CASSDSEGRYEQYF
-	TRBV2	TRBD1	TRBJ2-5	TGTGCCAGCAGTGGGGACAGAGCTCAAGAGACCCAGTACTTC	CASSGDRAQETQYF
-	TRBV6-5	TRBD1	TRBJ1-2	TGTGCCAGCACCCAGGGGGCGGGCTACACCTTC	CASTQGAGYTF
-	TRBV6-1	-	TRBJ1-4	TGTGCCAGCTCTCTAGACAGGTGGTGGGAAAAACTGTTTTTT	CASSLDRWWEKLFF
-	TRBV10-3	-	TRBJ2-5	TGTGCCATCAATTCAGGCTCCAAAGAGACCCAGTACTTC	CAINSGSKETQYF
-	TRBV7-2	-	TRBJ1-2	TGTGCCAGCAGCTTAATCACAGGACCGCAATATGGCTACACCTTC	CASSLITGPQYGYTF
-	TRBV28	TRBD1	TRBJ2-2	TGTGCCAGCAGTGGACAGGGAAAAACCGGGGAGCTGTTTTTT	CASSGQGKTGELFF
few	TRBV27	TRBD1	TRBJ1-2	TGTGCCAGCAGTCTCCAGACAGGGTATGGCTACACCTTC	CASSLQTGYGYTF
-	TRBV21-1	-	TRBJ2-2	TGTGCCAGCAGCAGCAACCCGGGACGGACGGCCGGCGGGGAGCTGTTTTTT	CASSSNPGRTAGGELFF
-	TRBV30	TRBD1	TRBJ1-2	TGTGCCTGGACCACCGGGACAGGGGTCGGCTACACCTTC	CAWTTGTGVGYTF
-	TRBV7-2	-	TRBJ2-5	TGTGCCAGCAGCTCTATGGCGGGGGCCATCGAGACCCAGTACTTC	CASSSMAGAIETQYF
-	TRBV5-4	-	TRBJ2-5	TGTGCCAGCAGCTTTAATACCAGGGGCCACCAAGAGACCCAGTACTTC	CASSFNTRGHQETQYF
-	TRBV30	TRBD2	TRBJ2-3	TGTGCCTGGAGAACAGCGGGAAGCACAGATACGCAGTATTTT	CAWRTAGSTDTQYF
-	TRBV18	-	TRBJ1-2	TGTGCCAGCTCACCATTCGGGCAGGGCCCAAGCTATGGCTACACCTTC	CASSPFGQGPSYGYTF
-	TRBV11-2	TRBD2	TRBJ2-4	TGTGCCAGCAGCTTAGTCCAGCGGGACGCCAAGACATCCAAAAACATTCAGTACTTC	CASSLVQRDAKTSKNIQYF
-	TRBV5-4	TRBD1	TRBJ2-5	TGTGCCAGCAGCTCCGGGACAGGGAAGTTCGAGACCCAGTACTTC	CASSSGTGKFETQYF
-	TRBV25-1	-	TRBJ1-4	TGTGCCAGCAGTGCAGATCCCGGGATAGGTAATGAAAAACTGTTTTTT	CASSADPGIGNEKLFF
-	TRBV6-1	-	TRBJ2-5	TGTGCCAGCAGCCTAGGGACTCGTATGAGGGAGACCCAGTACTTC	CASSLGTRMRETQYF
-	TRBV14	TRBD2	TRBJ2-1	TGTGCCAGCAGCCTAGAGAAAGGGACTAAATCCTACAATGAGCAGTTCTTC	CASSLEKGTKSYNEQFF
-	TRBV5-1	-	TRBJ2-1	TGCGCCAGCAGCTTGCTGGGGTATGAGCAGTTCTTC	CASSLLGYEQFF
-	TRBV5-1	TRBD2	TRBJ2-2	TGCGCCAGCAGCTTAGGCCTAGCGGGGAACACCGGGGAGCTGTTTTTT	CASSLGLAGNTGELFF
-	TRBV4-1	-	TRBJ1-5	TGCGCCAGCAGCCAAGGAAGGAACACCTTCAATCAGCCCCAGCATTTT	CASSQGRNTFNQPQHF
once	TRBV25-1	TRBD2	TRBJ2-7	TGTGCCAGCAGTGAGGGGCATAGCGGTGCGGGGGGTTACGAGCAGTACTTC	CASSEGHSGAGGYEQYF
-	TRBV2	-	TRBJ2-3	TGTGCCAGCACCGATAATTCCGGGGTAGCAGCGGGGTATTTT	CASTDNSGVAAGYF
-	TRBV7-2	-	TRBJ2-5	TGTGCCAGCAGCCCACCTCGGGTAGAGACCCAGTACTTC	CASSPPRVETQYF
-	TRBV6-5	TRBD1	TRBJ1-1	TGTGCCAGCAGGGGATCAGGGGGCGTGAACACTGAAGCTTTCTTT	CASRGSGGVNTEAFF
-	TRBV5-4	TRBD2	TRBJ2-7	TGTGCCAGCAGCTCGGACCGGGGACTAGCGAAAGCCTACGAGCAGTACTTC	CASSSDRGLAKAYEQYF
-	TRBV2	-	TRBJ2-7	TGTGCCAGCACTAAGGACGTAGCAGATCCCTACGAGCAGTACTTC	CASTKDVADPYEQYF
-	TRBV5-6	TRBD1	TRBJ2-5	TGTGCCAGCAGAACAGGGGGACAGACCCAGTACTTC	CASRTGGQTQYF